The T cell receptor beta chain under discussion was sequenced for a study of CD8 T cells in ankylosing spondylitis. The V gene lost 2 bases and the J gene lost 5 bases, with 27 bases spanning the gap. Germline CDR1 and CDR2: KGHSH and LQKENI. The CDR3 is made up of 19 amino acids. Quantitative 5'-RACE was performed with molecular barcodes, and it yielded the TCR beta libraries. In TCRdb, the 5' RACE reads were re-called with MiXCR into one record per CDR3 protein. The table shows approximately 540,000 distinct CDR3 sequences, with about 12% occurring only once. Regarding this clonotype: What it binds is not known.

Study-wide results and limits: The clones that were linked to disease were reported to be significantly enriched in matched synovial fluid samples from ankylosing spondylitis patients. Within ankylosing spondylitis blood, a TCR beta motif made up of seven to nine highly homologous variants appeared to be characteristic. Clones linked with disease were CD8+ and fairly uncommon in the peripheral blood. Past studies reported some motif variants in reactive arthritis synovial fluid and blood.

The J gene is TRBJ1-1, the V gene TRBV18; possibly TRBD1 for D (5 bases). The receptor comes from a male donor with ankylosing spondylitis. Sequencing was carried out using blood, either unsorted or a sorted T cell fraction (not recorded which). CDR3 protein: CASSPYGPGGLSPNTEAFF. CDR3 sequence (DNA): TGTGCCAGCTCACCATATGGCCCGGGGGGATTAAGCCCGAATACTGAAGCTTTCTTT. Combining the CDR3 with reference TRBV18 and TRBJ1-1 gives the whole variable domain NAGVMQNPRHLVRRRGQEARLRCSPMKGHSHVYWYRQLPEEGLKFMVYLQKENIIDESGMPKERFSAEFPKEGPSILRIQQVVRGDSAAYFCASSPYGPGGLSPNTEAFFGQGTRLTVV.